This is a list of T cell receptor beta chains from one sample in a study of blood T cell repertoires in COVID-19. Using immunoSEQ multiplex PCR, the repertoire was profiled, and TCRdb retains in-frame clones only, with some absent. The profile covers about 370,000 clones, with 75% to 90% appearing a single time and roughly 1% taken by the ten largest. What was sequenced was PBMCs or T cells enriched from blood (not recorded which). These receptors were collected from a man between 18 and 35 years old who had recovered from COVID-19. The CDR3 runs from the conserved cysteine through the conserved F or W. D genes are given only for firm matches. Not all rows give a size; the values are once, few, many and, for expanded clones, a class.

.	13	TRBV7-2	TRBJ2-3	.	TGTGCCAGCAGCTTACAAGAGACAGATACGCAGTATTTT	CASSLQETDTQYF
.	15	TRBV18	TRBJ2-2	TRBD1	TGTGCCAGCTCACCACCGAACACAGGGGCCGGGGAGCTGTTTTTT	CASSPPNTGAGELFF
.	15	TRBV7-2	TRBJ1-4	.	TGTGCCAGCAGCCCCAGGGTCTCAGGGGATGAAAAACTGTTTTTT	CASSPRVSGDEKLFF
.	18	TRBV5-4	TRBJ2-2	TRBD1	TGTGCCAGCAGCCCGAAGCCCCTGGCAGGGGGCTTGTCCGGGGAGCTGTTTTTT	CASSPKPLAGGLSGELFF
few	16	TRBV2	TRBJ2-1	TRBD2	TGTGCCAGCAGTAAACCTACTAGCGGGAGTGTGAATGAGCAGTTCTTC	CASSKPTSGSVNEQFF
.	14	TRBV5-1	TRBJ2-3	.	TGCGCCAGCCGTACGGTCCCTGGAGCAGATACGCAGTATTTT	CASRTVPGADTQYF
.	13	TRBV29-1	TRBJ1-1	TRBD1	TGCAGCGTGATCCAGAGGACAGGGTCGGGAGCTTTCTTT	CSVIQRTGSGAFF
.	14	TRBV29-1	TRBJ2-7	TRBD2	TGCAGCGTACGGCTAGCGGGAGTGTTCTACGAGCAGTACTTC	CSVRLAGVFYEQYF
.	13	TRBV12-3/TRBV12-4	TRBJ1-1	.	TGTGCCAGCAGACCAGGGCGGTTGACTGAAGCTTTCTTT	CASRPGRLTEAFF
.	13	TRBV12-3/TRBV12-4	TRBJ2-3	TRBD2	TGTGCCAGCAGTTTGGCGGGGGCAGATACGCAGTATTTT	CASSLAGADTQYF
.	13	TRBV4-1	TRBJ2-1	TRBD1	TGCGCCAGCAGGTGGACAGGGAACAATGAGCAGTTCTTC	CASRWTGNNEQFF
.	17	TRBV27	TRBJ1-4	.	TGTGCCAGCAGTTCACGCAGACAGGTTCGTGGTAATGAAAAACTGTTTTTT	CASSSRRQVRGNEKLFF
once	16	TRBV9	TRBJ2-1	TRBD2	TGTGCCAGCAGCTCGGCGGGACTAGCGGGGGTCTATGAGCAGTTCTTC	CASSSAGLAGVYEQFF
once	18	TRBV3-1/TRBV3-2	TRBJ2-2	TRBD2	TGTGCCAGCAGCCAAGTACTAGCGGGGGGACTGCGGACCGGGGAGCTGTTTTTT	CASSQVLAGGLRTGELFF
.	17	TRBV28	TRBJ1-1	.	TGTGCCAGCAGTGCCCGGGCAGGGGCCCACCAGAACACTGAAGCTTTCTTT	CASSARAGAHQNTEAFF
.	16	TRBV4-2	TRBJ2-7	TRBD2	TGTGCCAGCAGCCAAGTGACTAGCGGGCCCATTATGGAGCAGTACTTC	CASSQVTSGPIMEQYF
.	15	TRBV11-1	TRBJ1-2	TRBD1	TGTGCCAGCAGCTCGCAGACCGGGACAGGGGGTGGCTACACCTTC	CASSSQTGTGGGYTF
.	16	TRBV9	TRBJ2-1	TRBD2	TGTGCCAGCAGCGCCTCTAGCGGGTCCGTCTTTGCGGAGCAGTTCTTC	CASSASSGSVFAEQFF
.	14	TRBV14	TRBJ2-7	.	TGTGCCAGCAGCGGCCGCGGGGCCCCCTCCGAGCAGTACTTC	CASSGRGAPSEQYF
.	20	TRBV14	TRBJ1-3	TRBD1	TGTGCCAGCAGCCGCTTTTTCGGGACAGGGCTTTCCGACTCTGGAAACACCATATATTTT	CASSRFFGTGLSDSGNTIYF
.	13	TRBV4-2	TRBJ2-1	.	TGTGCCAGCAGCCAACGGGAATACAATGAGCAGTTCTTC	CASSQREYNEQFF
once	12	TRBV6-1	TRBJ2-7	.	TGTGCCAGCAGTGAAAGACTGGCCGAGCAGTACTTC	CASSERLAEQYF
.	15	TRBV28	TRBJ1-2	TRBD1	TGTGCCAGCAGTTTATGGGAGACAGGGGGATATGGCTACACCTTC	CASSLWETGGYGYTF
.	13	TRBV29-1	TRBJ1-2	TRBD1	TGCAGCGGTGACAGGGTTAGAGGCTATGGCTACACCTTC	CSGDRVRGYGYTF
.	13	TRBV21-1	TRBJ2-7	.	TGTGCCAGCAAAACAGGGGGTCACGACGAGCAGTACTTC	CASKTGGHDEQYF
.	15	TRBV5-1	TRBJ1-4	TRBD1	TGCGCCAGCAGCTTGTGGGGACAGGGGAATGAAAAACTGTTTTTT	CASSLWGQGNEKLFF
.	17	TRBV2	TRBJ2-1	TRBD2	TGTGCCAGCAGTGGGACTAGCGGGGCCCTCTCCTACAATGAGCAGTTCTTC	CASSGTSGALSYNEQFF
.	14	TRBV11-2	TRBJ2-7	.	TGTGCCAGCAGCTTAGATAGTGGACAGTACGAGCAGTACTTC	CASSLDSGQYEQYF
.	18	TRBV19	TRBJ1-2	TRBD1	TGTGCCAGTAGTGGACGCCCCGGGACAGGGGGCGCCGACTATGGCTACACCTTC	CASSGRPGTGGADYGYTF
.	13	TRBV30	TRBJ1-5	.	TGTGCCTGGAACAGCCAGGGCGGACAGCCCCAGCATTTT	CAWNSQGGQPQHF
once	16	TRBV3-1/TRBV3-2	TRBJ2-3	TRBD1	TGTGCCAGCAGCCAACTGACAGGGGTGGGCACAGATACGCAGTATTTT	CASSQLTGVGTDTQYF
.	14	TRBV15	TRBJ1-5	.	TGTGCCACCAGCAGAACTGGGCCCTATCAGCCCCAGCATTTT	CATSRTGPYQPQHF
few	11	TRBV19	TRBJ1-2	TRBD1	TGTGCCAGTAGTGGAGGGGGCGGCTACACCTTC	CASSGGGGYTF
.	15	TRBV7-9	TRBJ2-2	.	TGTGCCAGCAGCTTCGGAGGGGTTTACACCGGGGAGCTGTTTTTT	CASSFGGVYTGELFF
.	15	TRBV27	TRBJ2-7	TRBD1	TGTGCCAGCAGTCTAAGGGCGACAGGGCTATACGAGCAGTACTTC	CASSLRATGLYEQYF
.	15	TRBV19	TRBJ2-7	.	TGTGCCAGTAGTATCGAGGGCAGGTACTTCGTCGAGCAGTACTTC	CASSIEGRYFVEQYF
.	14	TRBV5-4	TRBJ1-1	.	TGTGCCAGCAGCTTGGAGGGGACTGACACTGAAGCTTTCTTT	CASSLEGTDTEAFF
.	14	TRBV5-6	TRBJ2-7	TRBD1	TGTGCCAGCAGCAATGACAGGGTCGACTACGAGCAGTACTTC	CASSNDRVDYEQYF
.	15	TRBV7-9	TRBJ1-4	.	TGTGCCAGCAGCTCATGGACAGCGGCGGATGAAAAACTGTTTTTT	CASSSWTAADEKLFF
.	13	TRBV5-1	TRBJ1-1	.	TGCGCCAGCAGCTTGGCCGGTACCACTGAAGCTTTCTTT	CASSLAGTTEAFF
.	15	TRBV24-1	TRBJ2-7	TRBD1	TGTGCCACCAGTGCTCCGGGACAGGGGGTCTACGAGCAGTACTTC	CATSAPGQGVYEQYF
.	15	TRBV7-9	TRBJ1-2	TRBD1	TGTGCCAGCAGCCTAACGGACAGGGGCGAAAAGGGCTACACCTTC	CASSLTDRGEKGYTF